The clone carrying this T cell receptor beta chain was detected only a few times. This record belongs to a study of beta chain features in type 1 diabetes. CDR1 and CDR2 from the germline V gene are ENHRY and SYGVKD. The CDR3 length is 14 residues. The investigators reverse transcribed all of the isolated RNA, so they sequenced expressed TCRB transcripts. Sequencing was performed with immunoSEQ multiplex PCR; in TCRdb, only in-frame clones are kept and a portion is missing. The table shows 130,000 to 150,000 clones, with 40% to 55% occurring only once. This chain connects TRBV10-3 to TRBJ2-5, with 9 nucleotides matching TRBD1. Gene TRBJ2-7 matches the end of the DNA better, so the J call may be wrong. Sequences were obtained from Tregs from blood. The origin of this receptor is a man between 18 and 29 years old in good health. Written as DNA, the CDR3 is TGTGCCATCAGTCTCCGGGACAGGGACTACGAGCAGTACTTC. Translated, it gives CAISLRDRDYEQYF.